This TCR beta chain was observed in a study of blood T cell repertoires in COVID-19. Study context: Material from acute and convalescent COVID-19 was sourced from the United States, Italy and Spain. Nucleic acid was either cDNA or gDNA, and it came from T cells, B-cell-depleted T cells, or PBMCs.

In the authors' methods: Estimated nucleated cell counts came from reference gene primer amplification. Assay used: immunoSEQ multiplex PCR; TCRdb lists only in-frame clones, some missing. From that table come the V and J calls and clone size; the DNA was used to work out D and trimming. Among fewer than 110,000 clones listed, 88% were seen once. This CDR3 comprises 14 residues. V lost 7 bases and J 5 bases, leaving 17 bases between the germline ends. CDR1 and CDR2 (germline): MNHEY, SMNVEV (reference sequence). Sequenced sample: peripheral blood. The sequence was obtained from a human donor in a cohort sampled during active COVID-19. The chain carries TRBV27 and TRBJ1-1, with D maybe TRBD1 (6 bases). This CDR3 reads CASNPRGGGTEAFF. Here the CDR3 DNA reads TGTGCCAGCAATCCGCGTGGGGGCGGAACTGAAGCTTTCTTT.